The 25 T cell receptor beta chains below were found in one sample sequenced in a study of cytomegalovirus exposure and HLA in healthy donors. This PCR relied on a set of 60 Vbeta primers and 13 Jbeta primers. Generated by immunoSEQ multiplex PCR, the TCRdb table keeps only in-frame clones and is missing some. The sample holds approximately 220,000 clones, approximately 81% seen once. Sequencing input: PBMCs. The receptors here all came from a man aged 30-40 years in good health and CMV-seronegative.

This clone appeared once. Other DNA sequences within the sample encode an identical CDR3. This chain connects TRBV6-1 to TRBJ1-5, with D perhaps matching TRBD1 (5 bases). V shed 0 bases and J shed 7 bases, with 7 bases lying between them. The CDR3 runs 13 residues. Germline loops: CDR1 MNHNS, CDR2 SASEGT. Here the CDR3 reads CASSEARGQPQHF. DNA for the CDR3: TGTGCCAGCAGTGAAGCAAGGGGACAGCCCCAGCATTTT.

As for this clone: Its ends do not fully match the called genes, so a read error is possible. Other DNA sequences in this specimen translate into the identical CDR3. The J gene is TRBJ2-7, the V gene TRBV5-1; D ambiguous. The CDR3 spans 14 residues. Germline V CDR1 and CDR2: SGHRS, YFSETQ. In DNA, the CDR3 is TGCGCCAGCAGCTCAACAGTGGGCTCCTACGAGCAATACTTC. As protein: CASSSTVGSYEQYF.

The CDR3 coding sequence is TGTGCCAGCAGCCAATGGGGACAGGGGAACACAGATACGCAGTATTTT. Its protein product is CASSQWGQGNTDTQYF. V is TRBV4-2 and J is TRBJ2-3; 10 nucleotides line up with TRBD1. V lost 2 bases, J lost 2 bases, and 4 bases stayed unmatched. This CDR3 comprises 16 residues. CDR1 is LGHNA and CDR2 is YNFKEQ in the germline V gene.

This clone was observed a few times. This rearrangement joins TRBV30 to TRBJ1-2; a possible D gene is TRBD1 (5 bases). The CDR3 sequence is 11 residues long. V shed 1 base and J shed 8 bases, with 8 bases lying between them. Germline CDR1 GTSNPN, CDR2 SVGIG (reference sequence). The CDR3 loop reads CAWSADIGYTF. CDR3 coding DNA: TGTGCCTGGAGTGCGGACATAGGCTACACCTTC.

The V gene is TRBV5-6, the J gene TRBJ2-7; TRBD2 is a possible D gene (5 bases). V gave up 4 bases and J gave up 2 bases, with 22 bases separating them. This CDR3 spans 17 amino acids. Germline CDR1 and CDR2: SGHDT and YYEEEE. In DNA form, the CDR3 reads TGTGCCAGCAGCCATCCGGGGAGTGGGCCCCTAACCTACGAGCAGTACTTC. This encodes CASSHPGSGPLTYEQYF.

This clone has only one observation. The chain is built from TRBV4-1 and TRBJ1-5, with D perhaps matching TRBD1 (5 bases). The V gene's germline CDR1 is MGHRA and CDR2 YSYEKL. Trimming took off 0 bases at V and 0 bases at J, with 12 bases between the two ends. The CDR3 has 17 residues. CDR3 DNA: TGCGCCAGCAGCCAAGAGTTTAGGGGTTTTAGCAATCAGCCCCAGCATTTT. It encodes CASSQEFRGFSNQPQHF.

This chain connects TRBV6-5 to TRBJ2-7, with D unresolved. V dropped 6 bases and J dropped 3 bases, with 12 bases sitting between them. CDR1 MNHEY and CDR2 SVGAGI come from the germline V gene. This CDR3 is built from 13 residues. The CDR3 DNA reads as TGTGCCAGCAGCCCCTTTAGAAGCTACGAGCAGTACTTC. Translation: CASSPFRSYEQYF.

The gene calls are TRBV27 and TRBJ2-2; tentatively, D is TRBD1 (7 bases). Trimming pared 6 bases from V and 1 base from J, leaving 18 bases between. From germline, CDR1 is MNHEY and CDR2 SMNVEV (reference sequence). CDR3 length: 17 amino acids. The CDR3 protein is CASSFRAGTVNTGELFF. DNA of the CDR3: TGTGCCAGCAGCTTTCGCGCGGGGACAGTGAACACCGGGGAGCTGTTTTTT.

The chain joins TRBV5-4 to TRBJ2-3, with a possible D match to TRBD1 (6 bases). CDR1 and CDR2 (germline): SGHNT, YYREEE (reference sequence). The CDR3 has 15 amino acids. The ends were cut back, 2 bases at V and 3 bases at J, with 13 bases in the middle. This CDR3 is CASSFGGQRTDTQYF. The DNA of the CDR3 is TGTGCCAGCAGCTTTGGGGGACAAAGGACAGATACGCAGTATTTT.

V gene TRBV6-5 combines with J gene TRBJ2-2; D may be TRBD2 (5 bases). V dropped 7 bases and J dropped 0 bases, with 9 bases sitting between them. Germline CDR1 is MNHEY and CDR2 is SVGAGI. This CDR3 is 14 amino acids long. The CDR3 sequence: CASTPGSNTGELFF. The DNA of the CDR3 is TGTGCCAGCACTCCGGGGTCGAACACCGGGGAGCTGTTTTTT.

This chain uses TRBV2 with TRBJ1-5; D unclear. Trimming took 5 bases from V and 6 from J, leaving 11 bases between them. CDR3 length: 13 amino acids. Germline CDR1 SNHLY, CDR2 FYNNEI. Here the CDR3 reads CASSLGSFQPQHF. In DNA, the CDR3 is TGTGCCAGCAGTCTTGGCAGTTTTCAGCCCCAGCATTTT.

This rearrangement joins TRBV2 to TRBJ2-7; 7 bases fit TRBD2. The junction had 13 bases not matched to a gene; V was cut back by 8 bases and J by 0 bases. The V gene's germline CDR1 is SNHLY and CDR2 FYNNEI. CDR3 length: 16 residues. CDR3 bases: TGTGCCAGCGTTAGCGGGTTCCGATCCCTCTCCTACGAGCAGTACTTC. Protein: CASVSGFRSLSYEQYF.

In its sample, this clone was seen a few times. The CDR3 DNA sequence: TGTGCCAGCAGTTCCGGGGACAGGGGGCGATATACTGAAGCTTTCTTT. This encodes CASSSGDRGRYTEAFF. V is TRBV6-6 and J is TRBJ1-1; the match to TRBD1 covers 12 bases. Germline V gene sequence: CDR1 MNHNY, CDR2 SVGAGI (reference sequence). The junction had 8 bases not matched to a gene; V was cut back by 4 bases and J by 5 bases. CDR3 length: 16 amino acids.

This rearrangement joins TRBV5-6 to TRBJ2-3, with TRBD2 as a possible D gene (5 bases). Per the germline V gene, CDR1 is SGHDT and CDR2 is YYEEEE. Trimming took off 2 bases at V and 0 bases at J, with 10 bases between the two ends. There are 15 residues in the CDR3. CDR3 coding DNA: TGTGCCAGCAGCTTCGGACTGGATAGCACAGATACGCAGTATTTT. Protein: CASSFGLDSTDTQYF. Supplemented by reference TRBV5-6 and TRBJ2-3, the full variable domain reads DAGVTQSPTHLIKTRGQQVTLRCSPKSGHDTVSWYQQALGQGPQFIFQYYEEEERQRGNFPDRFSGHQFPNYSSELNVNALLLGDSALYLCASSFGLDSTDTQYFGPGTRLTVL.

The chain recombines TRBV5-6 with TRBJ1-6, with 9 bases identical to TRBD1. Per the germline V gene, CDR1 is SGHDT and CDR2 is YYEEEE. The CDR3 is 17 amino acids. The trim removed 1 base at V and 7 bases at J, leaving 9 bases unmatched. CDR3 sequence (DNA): TGTGCCAGCAGCTTGTCTTTCGGGACAGGGAGAAATTCACCCCTCCACTTT. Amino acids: CASSLSFGTGRNSPLHF.

The CDR3 DNA is TGCGCCAGCAGCCCGGGACTAGCGGGGACCGGGGAGCTGTTTTTT. It translates to CASSPGLAGTGELFF. V and J are TRBV5-1 and TRBJ2-2; 13 nucleotides agree with TRBD2. CDR3 length: 15 amino acids. J lost 5 bases, V lost 4 bases, and 2 bases had no gene match. CDR1 SGHRS and CDR2 YFSETQ come from the germline V gene.

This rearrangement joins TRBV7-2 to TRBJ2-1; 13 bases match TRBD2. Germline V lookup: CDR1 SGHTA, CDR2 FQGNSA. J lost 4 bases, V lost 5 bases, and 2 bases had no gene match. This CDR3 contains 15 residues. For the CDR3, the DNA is TGTGCCAGCAGCCCGGGACTAGCGGGGTACAATGAGCAGTTCTTC. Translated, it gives CASSPGLAGYNEQFF.

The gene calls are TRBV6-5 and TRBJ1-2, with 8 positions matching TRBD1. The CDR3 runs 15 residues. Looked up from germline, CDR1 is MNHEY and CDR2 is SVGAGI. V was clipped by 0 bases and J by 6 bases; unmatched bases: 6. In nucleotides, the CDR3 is TGTGCCAGCAGTTACTCGCCAGGGGGCTTTGATGGCTACACCTTC. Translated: CASSYSPGGFDGYTF.

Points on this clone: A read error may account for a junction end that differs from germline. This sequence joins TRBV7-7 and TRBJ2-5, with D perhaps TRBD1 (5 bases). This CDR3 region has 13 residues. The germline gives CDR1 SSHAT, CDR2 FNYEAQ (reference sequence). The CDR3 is CASSLRSQGTQYF. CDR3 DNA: TGTGCTAGCAGCTTAAGGTCCCAGGGGACCCAGTACTTC.

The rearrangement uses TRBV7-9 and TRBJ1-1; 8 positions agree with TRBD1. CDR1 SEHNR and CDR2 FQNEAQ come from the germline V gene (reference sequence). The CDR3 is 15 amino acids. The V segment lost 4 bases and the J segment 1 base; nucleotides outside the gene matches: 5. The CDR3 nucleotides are TGTGCCAGCAGCTCCCGGACAGGGACGAACACTGAAGCTTTCTTT. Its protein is CASSSRTGTNTEAFF. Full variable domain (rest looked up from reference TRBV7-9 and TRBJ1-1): DTGVSQNPRHKITKRGQNVTFRCDPISEHNRLYWYRQTLGQGPEFLTYFQNEAQLEKSRLLSDRFSAERPKGSFSTLEIQRTEQGDSAMYLCASSSRTGTNTEAFFGQGTRLTVV.

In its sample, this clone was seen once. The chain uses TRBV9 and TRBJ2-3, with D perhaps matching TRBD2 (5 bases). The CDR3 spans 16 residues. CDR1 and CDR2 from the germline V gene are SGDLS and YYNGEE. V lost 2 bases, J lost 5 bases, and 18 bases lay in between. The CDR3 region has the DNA TGTGCCAGCAGCGTCCCGGGCCCTAACGAGGGAGATACGCAGTATTTT. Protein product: CASSVPGPNEGDTQYF.

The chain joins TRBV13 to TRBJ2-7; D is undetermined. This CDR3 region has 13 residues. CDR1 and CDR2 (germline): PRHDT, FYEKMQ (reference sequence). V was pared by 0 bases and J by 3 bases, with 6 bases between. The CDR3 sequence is CASSLGSVYEQYF. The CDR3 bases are TGTGCCAGCAGCTTAGGTTCAGTCTACGAGCAGTACTTC.

The CDR3 DNA sequence: TGCAGCGTTGATAAACAAAACACAATGAACACTGAAGCTTTCTTT. This translates into CSVDKQNTMNTEAFF. The V gene is TRBV29-1, the J gene TRBJ1-1; the D is unclear. Trimming cost V 3 bases and J 0 bases, with 14 bases left between them. This CDR3 spans 15 amino acids. Germline V gene sequence: CDR1 SQVTM, CDR2 ANQGSEA.

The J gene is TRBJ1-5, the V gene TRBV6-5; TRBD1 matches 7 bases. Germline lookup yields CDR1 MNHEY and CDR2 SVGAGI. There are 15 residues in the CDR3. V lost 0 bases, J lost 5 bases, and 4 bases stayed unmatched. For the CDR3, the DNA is TGTGCCAGCAGTTACTCGGGACAGCTTCATCAGCCCCAGCATTTT. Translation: CASSYSGQLHQPQHF.

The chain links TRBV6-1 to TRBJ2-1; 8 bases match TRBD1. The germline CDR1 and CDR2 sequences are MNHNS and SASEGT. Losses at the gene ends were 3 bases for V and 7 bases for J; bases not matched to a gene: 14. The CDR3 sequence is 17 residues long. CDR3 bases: TGTGCCAGCAGTGATTACGGACAGGGTAAAACAACGAATGAGCAGTTCTTC. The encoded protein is CASSDYGQGKTTNEQFF.